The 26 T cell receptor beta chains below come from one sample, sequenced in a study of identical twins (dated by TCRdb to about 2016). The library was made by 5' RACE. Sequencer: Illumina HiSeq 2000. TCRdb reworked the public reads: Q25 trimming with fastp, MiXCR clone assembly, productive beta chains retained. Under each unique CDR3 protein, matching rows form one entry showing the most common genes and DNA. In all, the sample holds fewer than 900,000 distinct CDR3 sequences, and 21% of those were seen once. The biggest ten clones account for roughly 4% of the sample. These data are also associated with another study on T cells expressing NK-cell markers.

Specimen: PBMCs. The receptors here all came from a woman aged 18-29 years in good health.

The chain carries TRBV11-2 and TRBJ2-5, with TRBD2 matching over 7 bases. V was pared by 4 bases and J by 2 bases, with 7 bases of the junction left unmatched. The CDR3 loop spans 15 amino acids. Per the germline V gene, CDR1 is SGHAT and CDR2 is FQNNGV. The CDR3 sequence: CASSSPASGQETQYF. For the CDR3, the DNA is TGTGCCAGCAGCTCCCCGGCTAGCGGACAAGAGACCCAGTACTTC.

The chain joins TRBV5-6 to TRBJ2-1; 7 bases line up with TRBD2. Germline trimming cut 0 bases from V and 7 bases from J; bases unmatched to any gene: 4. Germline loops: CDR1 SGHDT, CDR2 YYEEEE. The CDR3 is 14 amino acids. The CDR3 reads CASSLVQRENEQFF. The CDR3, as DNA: TGTGCCAGCAGCTTGGTACAGCGGGAAAATGAGCAGTTCTTC.

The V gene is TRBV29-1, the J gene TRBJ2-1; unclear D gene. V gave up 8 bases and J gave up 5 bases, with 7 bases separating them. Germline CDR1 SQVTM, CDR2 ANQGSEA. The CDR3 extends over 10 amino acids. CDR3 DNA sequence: TGCAGCACCCAAGACAATGAGCAGTTCTTC. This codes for CSTQDNEQFF.

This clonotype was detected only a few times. CDR3 region: CASSSLHPDETQYF. The CDR3 DNA is TGTGCCAGCAGTTCCCTCCACCCCGACGAGACCCAGTACTTC. The chain carries TRBV12-3 or TRBV12-4 and TRBJ2-5; D call uncertain. The CDR3 totals 14 residues. The ends were cut back, 4 bases at V and 5 bases at J, with 14 bases in the middle.

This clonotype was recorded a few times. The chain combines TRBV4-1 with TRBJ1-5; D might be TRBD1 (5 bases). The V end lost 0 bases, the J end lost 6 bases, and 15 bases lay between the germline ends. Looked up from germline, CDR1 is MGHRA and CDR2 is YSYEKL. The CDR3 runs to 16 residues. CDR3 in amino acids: CASSQEGGDVGQPQHF. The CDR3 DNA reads TGCGCCAGCAGCCAAGAAGGAGGGGACGTCGGTCAGCCCCAGCATTTT.

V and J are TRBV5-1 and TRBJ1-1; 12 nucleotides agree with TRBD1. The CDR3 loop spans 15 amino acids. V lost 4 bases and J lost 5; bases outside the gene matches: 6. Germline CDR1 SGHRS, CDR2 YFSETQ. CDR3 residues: CASSIGTGGQTEAFF. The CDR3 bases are TGCGCCAGCAGCATAGGGACAGGGGGCCAGACTGAAGCTTTCTTT.

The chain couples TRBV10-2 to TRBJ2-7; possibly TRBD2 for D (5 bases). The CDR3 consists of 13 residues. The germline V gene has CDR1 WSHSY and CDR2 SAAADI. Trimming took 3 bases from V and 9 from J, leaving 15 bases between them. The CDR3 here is CASSEQRLTGQYF. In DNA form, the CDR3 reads TGCGCCAGCAGTGAACAGCGGCTTACGGGGCAGTACTTC.

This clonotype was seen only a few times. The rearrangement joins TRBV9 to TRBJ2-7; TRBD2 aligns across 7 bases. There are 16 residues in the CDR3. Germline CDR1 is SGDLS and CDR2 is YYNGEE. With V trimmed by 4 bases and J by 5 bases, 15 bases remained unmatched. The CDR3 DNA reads TGTGCCAGCAGCCCCTACGCAGCGGGAACGGGGAACGAGCAGTACTTC. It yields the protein CASSPYAAGTGNEQYF.

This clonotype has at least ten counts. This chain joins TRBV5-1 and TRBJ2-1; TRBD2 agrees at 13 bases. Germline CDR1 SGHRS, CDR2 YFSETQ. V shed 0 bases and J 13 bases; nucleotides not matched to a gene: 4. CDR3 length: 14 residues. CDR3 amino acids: CASSLELAGGPQFF. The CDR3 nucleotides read TGCGCCAGCAGCTTGGAACTAGCGGGGGGGCCACAGTTCTTC.

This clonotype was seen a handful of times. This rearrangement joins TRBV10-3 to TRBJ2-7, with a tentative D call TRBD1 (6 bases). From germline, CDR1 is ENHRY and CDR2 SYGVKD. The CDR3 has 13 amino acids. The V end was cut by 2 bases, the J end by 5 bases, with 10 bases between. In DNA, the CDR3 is TGTGCCATCAGTGAGGGACAGCCTAACGAGCAGTACTTC. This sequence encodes CAISEGQPNEQYF.

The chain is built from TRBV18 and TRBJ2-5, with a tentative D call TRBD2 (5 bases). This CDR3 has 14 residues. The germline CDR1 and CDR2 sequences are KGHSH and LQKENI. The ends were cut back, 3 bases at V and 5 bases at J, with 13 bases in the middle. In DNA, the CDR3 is TGTGCCAGCTCACCCTCTACTAGTCCCGAGACCCAGTACTTC. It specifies CASSPSTSPETQYF.

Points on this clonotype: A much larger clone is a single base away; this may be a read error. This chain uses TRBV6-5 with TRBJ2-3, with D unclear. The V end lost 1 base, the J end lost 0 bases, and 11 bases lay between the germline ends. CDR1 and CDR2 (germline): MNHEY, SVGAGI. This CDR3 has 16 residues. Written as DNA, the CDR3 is TGTGCCAGCAGTTACTGTGGCGGCTATAGCACAGATACGCAGTATTTT. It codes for CASSYCGGYSTDTQYF.

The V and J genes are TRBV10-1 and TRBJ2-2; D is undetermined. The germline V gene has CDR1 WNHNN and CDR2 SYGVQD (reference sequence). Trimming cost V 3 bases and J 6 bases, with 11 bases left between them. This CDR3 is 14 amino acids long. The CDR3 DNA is TGCGCCAGCAGTGACAGAGGCGGTTCCGGGGAGCTGTTTTTT. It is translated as CASSDRGGSGELFF.

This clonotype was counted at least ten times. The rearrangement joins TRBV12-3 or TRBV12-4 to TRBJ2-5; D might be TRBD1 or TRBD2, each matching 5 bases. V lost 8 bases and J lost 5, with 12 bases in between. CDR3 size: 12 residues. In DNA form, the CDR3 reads TGTGCCAGCGGTGGGGACGGGGAGACCCAGTACTTC. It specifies CASGGDGETQYF.

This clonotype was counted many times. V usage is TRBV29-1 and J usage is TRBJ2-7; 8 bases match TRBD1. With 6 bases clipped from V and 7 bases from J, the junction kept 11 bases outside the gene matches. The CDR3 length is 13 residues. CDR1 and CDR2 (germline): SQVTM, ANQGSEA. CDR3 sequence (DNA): TGCAGCGTCCTAGTGGACAGGGTCGGGGAGCAGTACTTC. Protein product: CSVLVDRVGEQYF.

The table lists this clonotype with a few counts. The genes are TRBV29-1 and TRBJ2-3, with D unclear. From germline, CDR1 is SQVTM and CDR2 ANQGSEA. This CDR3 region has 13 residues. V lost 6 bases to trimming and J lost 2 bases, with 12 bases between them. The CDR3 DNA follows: TGCAGCGTACTTACCTCTACCACAGATACGCAGTATTTT. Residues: CSVLTSTTDTQYF.

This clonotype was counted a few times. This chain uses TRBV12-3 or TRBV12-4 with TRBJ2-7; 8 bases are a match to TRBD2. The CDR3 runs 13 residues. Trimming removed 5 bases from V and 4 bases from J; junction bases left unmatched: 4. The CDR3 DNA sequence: TGTGCCAGCAGTACCGGGACTAGATACGAGCAGTACTTC. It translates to CASSTGTRYEQYF.

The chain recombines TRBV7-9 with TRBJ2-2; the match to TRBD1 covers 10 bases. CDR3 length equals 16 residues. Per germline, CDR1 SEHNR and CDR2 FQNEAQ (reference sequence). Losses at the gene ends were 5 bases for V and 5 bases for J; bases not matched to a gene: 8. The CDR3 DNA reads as TGTGCCAGCAGCACGATCCGGGACAGGGGAACCGGGGAGCTGTTTTTT. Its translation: CASSTIRDRGTGELFF. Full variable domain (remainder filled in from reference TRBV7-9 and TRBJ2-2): DTGVSQNPRHKITKRGQNVTFRCDPISEHNRLYWYRQTLGQGPEFLTYFQNEAQLEKSRLLSDRFSAERPKGSFSTLEIQRTEQGDSAMYLCASSTIRDRGTGELFFGEGSRLTVL.

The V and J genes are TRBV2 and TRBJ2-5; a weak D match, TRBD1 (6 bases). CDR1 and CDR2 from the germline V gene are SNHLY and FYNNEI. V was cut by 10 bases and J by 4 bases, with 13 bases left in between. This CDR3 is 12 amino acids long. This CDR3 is CATRQDTETQYF. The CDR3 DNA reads TGTGCCACCCGACAGGATACAGAGACCCAGTACTTC.

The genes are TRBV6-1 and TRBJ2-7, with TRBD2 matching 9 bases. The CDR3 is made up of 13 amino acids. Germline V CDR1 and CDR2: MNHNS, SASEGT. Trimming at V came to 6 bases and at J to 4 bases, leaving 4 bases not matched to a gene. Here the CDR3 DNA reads TGTGCCAGCAGGCCTAGCGGGAAGTACGAGCAGTACTTC. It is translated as CASRPSGKYEQYF.

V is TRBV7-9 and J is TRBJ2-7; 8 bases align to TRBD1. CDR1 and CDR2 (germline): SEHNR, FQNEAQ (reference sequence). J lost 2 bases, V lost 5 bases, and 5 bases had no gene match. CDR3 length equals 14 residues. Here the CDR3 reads CASSHRDRPYEQYF. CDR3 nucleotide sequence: TGTGCCAGCAGCCACCGGGACAGGCCCTACGAGCAGTACTTC.

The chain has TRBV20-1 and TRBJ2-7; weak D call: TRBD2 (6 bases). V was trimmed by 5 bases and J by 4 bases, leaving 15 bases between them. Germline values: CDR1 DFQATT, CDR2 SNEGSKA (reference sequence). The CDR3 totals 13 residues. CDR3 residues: CSALAPGAYEQYF. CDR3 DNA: TGCAGTGCTCTAGCCCCGGGAGCATACGAGCAGTACTTC.

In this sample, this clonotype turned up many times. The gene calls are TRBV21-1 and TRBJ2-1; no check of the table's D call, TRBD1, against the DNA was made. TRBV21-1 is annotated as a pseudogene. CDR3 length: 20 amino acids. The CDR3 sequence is CASSPWRGLFRPLWGDEQFF. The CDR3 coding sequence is TGTGCCAGCAGCCCTTGGAGGGGGTTGTTTCGTCCTTTATGGGGGGATGAGCAGTTCTTC.

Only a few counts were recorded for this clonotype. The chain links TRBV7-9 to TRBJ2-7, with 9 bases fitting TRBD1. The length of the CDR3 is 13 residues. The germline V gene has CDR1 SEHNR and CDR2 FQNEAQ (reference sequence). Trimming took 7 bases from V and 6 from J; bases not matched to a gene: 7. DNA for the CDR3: TGTGCCAGCACCGGGACAGGGTCCCGCGAGCAGTACTTC. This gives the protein CASTGTGSREQYF.

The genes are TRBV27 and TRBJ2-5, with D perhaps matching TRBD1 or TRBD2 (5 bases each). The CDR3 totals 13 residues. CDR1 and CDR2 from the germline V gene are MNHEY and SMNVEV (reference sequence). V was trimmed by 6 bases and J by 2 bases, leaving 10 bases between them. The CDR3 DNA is TGTGCCAGCAGAAGGGACGATCAAGAGACCCAGTACTTC. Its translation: CASRRDDQETQYF.

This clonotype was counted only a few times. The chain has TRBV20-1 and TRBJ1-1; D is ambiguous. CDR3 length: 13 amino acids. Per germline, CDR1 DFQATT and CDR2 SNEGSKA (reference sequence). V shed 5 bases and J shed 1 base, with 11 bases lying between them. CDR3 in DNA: TGCAGTGCTTATATCTACTGGAACACTGAAGCTTTCTTT. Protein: CSAYIYWNTEAFF.